The present TCR beta chain was sequenced within a study of glioma-infiltrating T cells. The CDR3 extends over 16 amino acids. Germline CDR1 is MNHEY and CDR2 is SMNVEV (reference sequence). V dropped 0 bases and J dropped 8 bases, with 19 bases sitting between them. Amplification of TCR alpha and beta CDR3 regions from RNA used iRepertoire nested multiplex PCR. For one-step reverse transcription and amplification, roughly 100-400 ng of tissue mRNA or PBMC total RNA was used. TCRdb processed the multiplex PCR reads anew with MiXCR; each CDR3 protein has one entry. In the table there are fewer than 90,000 distinct CDR3 sequences, about 25% of which are singletons. By frequency in the sample, this clonotype is medium-sized (0.01 to 0.1%). Antigen: not known. Whole-study findings and limits: Above-expected tissue-blood divergence occurred in all gliomas, most in low-grade ones. Very few CDR3 sequences were shared between tissue and blood.

This rearrangement joins TRBV27 to TRBJ1-2, with D tentatively TRBD1 (6 bases). Material for sequencing was glioma tissue, nonneoplastic brain tissue, or PBMCs (not recorded which). The sequence came from a human donor with low-grade glioma or glioblastoma, undergoing nonglioma brain surgery, or in good health (not recorded which). The DNA of the CDR3 is TGTGCCAGCAGTTTATCTGCTAATCACAGGGTTCGCGGCTACACCTTC. This codes for CASSLSANHRVRGYTF.